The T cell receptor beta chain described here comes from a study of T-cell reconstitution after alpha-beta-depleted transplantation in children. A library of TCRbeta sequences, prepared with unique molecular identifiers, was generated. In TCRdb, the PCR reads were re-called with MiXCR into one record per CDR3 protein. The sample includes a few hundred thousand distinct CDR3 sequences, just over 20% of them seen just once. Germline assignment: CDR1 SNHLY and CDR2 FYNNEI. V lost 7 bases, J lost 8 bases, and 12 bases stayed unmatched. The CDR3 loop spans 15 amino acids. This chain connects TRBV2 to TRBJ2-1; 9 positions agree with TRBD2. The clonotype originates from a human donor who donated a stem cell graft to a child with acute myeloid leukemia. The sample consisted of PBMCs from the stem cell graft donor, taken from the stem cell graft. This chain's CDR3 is CASTLPGTSSDEQFF. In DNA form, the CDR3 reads TGTGCCAGCACCCTACCAGGGACTAGCAGCGATGAGCAGTTCTTC.